The 26 T cell receptor beta chains presented below share a single source sample, sequenced in a study of identical twins. A single record per CDR3 protein comes from TCRdb applying MiXCR to the 5' RACE reads. This sample yields 460,000 or so distinct CDR3 sequences, of which 12% to 15% are seen a single time; 0.52% belongs to the top ten. Another study also made use of these data, one on yellow fever vaccine responses in identical twins.

The sample was CD4+ T cells sorted from blood. All receptors come from a young woman in good health.

This clonotype turned up a few times. V gene TRBV27 combines with J gene TRBJ2-3; 16 bases match TRBD2. Germline V gives CDR1 MNHEY, CDR2 SMNVEV (reference sequence). Germline trimming cut 3 bases from V and 4 bases from J; bases unmatched to any gene: 7. The CDR3 is 18 residues long. The CDR3 here is CASSFSGLAGGPADTQYF. The CDR3 coding sequence is TGTGCCAGCAGTTTTTCGGGACTAGCGGGAGGGCCAGCAGATACGCAGTATTTT.

The chain joins TRBV28 to TRBJ1-5; D not resolved. The CDR3 runs 14 residues. Germline V gives CDR1 MDHEN, CDR2 SYDVKM. V was trimmed by 5 bases and J by 2 bases, leaving 10 bases between them. The CDR3 nucleotides are TGTGCCAGCAGTCGGTTGTATGGCAATCAGCCCCAGCATTTT. Amino acid sequence: CASSRLYGNQPQHF.

This clonotype was observed a handful of times. This chain links TRBV5-1 with TRBJ2-7, with 7 bases matching TRBD1. Trimming at V came to 4 bases and at J to 5 bases, leaving 9 bases not matched to a gene. Germline-derived CDR1 and CDR2 are SGHRS and YFSETQ. The CDR3 has 14 residues. The CDR3 sequence is CASSLGQPANEQYF. The CDR3 nucleotides are TGCGCCAGCAGCCTGGGACAGCCAGCCAACGAGCAGTACTTC.

This chain joins TRBV28 and TRBJ2-4, with a tentative D call TRBD1 (6 bases). The length of the CDR3 is 15 residues. Germline assignment: CDR1 MDHEN and CDR2 SYDVKM. The CDR3, as DNA: TGTGCTATTAGTTCCGGACAGACTGCCAAAAACATTCAGTACTTC. It codes for CAISSGQTAKNIQYF.

There are a few counts of this clonotype. The rearrangement joins TRBV11-2 to TRBJ2-3; 9 nucleotides align to TRBD2. The germline CDR1 and CDR2 sequences are SGHAT and FQNNGV. CDR3 length equals 14 residues. V was clipped by 8 bases and J by 1 base; unmatched bases: 4. The CDR3 coding sequence is TGTGCCAGCGGGAGACTAGCGGGCACAGATACGCAGTATTTT. Translated, it gives CASGRLAGTDTQYF.

Many counts were recorded for this clonotype. This chain uses TRBV6-1 with TRBJ2-7, with 12 bases that match TRBD1. Germline CDR1 is MNHNS and CDR2 is SASEGT. This CDR3 has 13 residues. V shed 6 bases, J shed 5 bases, and the junction held 2 bases outside the gene matches. The CDR3 nucleotides are TGTGCCAGCAGAGGGACAGGGGGCGACGAGCAGTACTTC. Protein: CASRGTGGDEQYF.

This clonotype was seen more than once but under ten times. This chain links TRBV11-2 with TRBJ1-1; 9 nucleotides align to TRBD1. V dropped 2 bases and J dropped 1; count of bases not matched to a gene: 5. The length of the CDR3 is 16 residues. Germline CDR1 SGHAT, CDR2 FQNNGV. The CDR3 loop reads CASSLTGGLGNTEAFF. The CDR3 nucleotides are TGTGCCAGCAGCTTAACAGGGGGCCTGGGGAACACTGAAGCTTTCTTT.

This clonotype has more than one count but fewer than ten. The V gene is TRBV7-2, the J gene TRBJ2-1, with TRBD2 identical over 10 bases. The germline V gene encodes CDR1 SGHTA and CDR2 FQGNSA. V trimming: 1 base; J trimming: 9 bases; junction bases outside the gene matches: 3. The CDR3 length is 14 residues. The CDR3 sequence: CASSLVAGGFEQFF. CDR3 in DNA: TGTGCCAGCAGCTTAGTAGCGGGGGGTTTTGAGCAGTTCTTC. Full variable domain (missing parts from reference TRBV7-2 and TRBJ2-1): GAGVSQSPSNKVTEKGKDVELRCDPISGHTALYWYRQSLGQGLEFLIYFQGNSAPDKSGLPSDRFSAERTGGSVSTLTIQRTQQEDSAVYLCASSLVAGGFEQFFGPGTRLTVL.

The sample holds a few counts of this clonotype. The chain couples TRBV5-6 to TRBJ2-7; 8 bases match TRBD1. The CDR3 runs 17 residues. The germline V gene encodes CDR1 SGHDT and CDR2 YYEEEE. Losses at the gene ends were 3 bases for V and 2 bases for J; bases not matched to a gene: 13. Here the CDR3 reads CASSSQLDRAATYEQYF. CDR3 in DNA: TGTGCCAGCAGCTCTCAACTGGACAGGGCTGCAACCTACGAGCAGTACTTC.

The chain recombines TRBV20-1 with TRBJ2-5, with TRBD1 identical over 9 bases. Germline CDR1 DFQATT, CDR2 SNEGSKA (reference sequence). This CDR3 comprises 12 residues. The V segment lost 6 bases and the J segment 5 bases; nucleotides outside the gene matches: 4. The CDR3 spells CSAGTGSETQYF. The CDR3 DNA is TGCAGTGCCGGGACAGGGAGTGAGACCCAGTACTTC.

The chain combines TRBV11-3 with TRBJ2-1; TRBD2 is a possible D gene (6 bases). Trimming pared 5 bases from V and 2 bases from J, leaving 16 bases between. Germline-derived CDR1 and CDR2 are SGHNT and YENEEA. The CDR3 is 16 residues long. DNA for the CDR3: TGTGCCAGCAGCCCCGGAGGGTCCTCTACCTACAATGAGCAGTTCTTC. As protein: CASSPGGSSTYNEQFF.

V gene TRBV20-1 combines with J gene TRBJ2-5, with D perhaps matching TRBD2 (5 bases). The germline V gene has CDR1 DFQATT and CDR2 SNEGSKA (reference sequence). V was clipped by 3 bases and J by 4 bases, with 21 bases between them. This CDR3 spans 16 amino acids. CDR3 sequence reads: CSARDTRIATPETQYF. CDR3 coding DNA: TGCAGTGCTAGGGATACTAGAATCGCAACCCCAGAGACCCAGTACTTC.

This clonotype was counted ten times or more. The CDR3 nucleotides are TGCAGCGTTGACACGGGGTTAAACACCGGGGAGCTGTTTTTT. Amino acid sequence: CSVDTGLNTGELFF. The genes are TRBV29-1 and TRBJ2-2; maybe TRBD2 (5 bases). Trimming removed 3 bases at V and 2 bases at J, with 10 bases between. Per germline, CDR1 SQVTM and CDR2 ANQGSEA. CDR3 length equals 14 residues.

This clonotype appeared a few times. The J gene is TRBJ2-2, the V gene TRBV12-3 or TRBV12-4; perhaps TRBD2 as D (5 bases). The V end lost 8 bases, the J end lost 5 bases, and 21 bases lay between the germline ends. This CDR3 is built from 16 residues. In DNA, the CDR3 is TGTGCCAGCGCGCTCCGGTGGGAGTCGAGAACCGGGGAGCTGTTTTTT. Residues: CASALRWESRTGELFF.

This clonotype came up a few times. The chain couples TRBV16 to TRBJ1-1; D gene ambiguous. CDR3 length: 14 residues. Trimming took off 5 bases at V and 6 bases at J, with 16 bases between the two ends. Germline V gene sequence: CDR1 KGHSY, CDR2 FQNENV. CDR3 in amino acids: CASSGRPAAAEAFF. DNA for the CDR3: TGTGCCAGCAGCGGCCGCCCTGCCGCCGCTGAAGCTTTCTTT. The whole variable domain, filled in from reference TRBV16 and TRBJ1-1, reads GEEVAQTPKHLVRGEGQKAKLYCAPIKGHSYVFWYQQVLKNEFKFLISFQNENVFDETGMPKERFSAKCLPNSPCSLEIQATKLEDSAVYFCASSGRPAAAEAFFGQGTRLTVV.

This clonotype was seen only a few times. The gene calls are TRBV7-3 and TRBJ2-1, with 9 bases identical to TRBD2. The trim removed 4 bases at V and 4 bases at J, leaving 5 bases unmatched. This CDR3 has 15 amino acids. Germline values: CDR1 SGHTA, CDR2 FQGTGA. In DNA form, the CDR3 reads TGTGCCAGCAGCTGGTTAGCGGGGGCGTACAATGAGCAGTTCTTC. The encoded protein is CASSWLAGAYNEQFF.

The chain's CDR3 is CAWISRDNFNTEAFF. Written as DNA, the CDR3 is TGTGCCTGGATCTCTCGGGACAATTTTAACACTGAAGCTTTCTTT. This chain connects TRBV30 to TRBJ1-1; a possible D gene is TRBD1 (6 bases). The V end lost 4 bases, the J end lost 2 bases, and 17 bases lay between the germline ends. CDR1 is GTSNPN, CDR2 SVGIG, per germline (reference sequence). The CDR3 is 15 amino acids.

This clonotype has more than one count but fewer than ten. CDR3 sequence: CASSYSDGGGVLKTQYF. The CDR3 DNA reads as TGTGCCAGCAGTTACTCCGACGGCGGGGGGGTCCTCAAGACCCAGTACTTC. The chain links TRBV6-2 or TRBV6-3 to TRBJ2-5; 9 nucleotides agree with TRBD2. V trimming: 0 bases; J trimming: 6 bases; junction bases outside the gene matches: 11. In germline, CDR1 is MNHEY, CDR2 SVGEGT. The length of the CDR3 is 17 residues.

The genes are TRBV28 and TRBJ1-5; D gene unclear. Germline assignment: CDR1 MDHEN and CDR2 SYDVKM. The CDR3 runs to 17 residues. V dropped 5 bases and J dropped 5 bases, with 22 bases sitting between them. As DNA, the CDR3 is TGTGCCAGCAGTGGCCATACTGGGAGGGCCGGAGATCAGCCCCAGCATTTT. It translates to CASSGHTGRAGDQPQHF.

This clonotype was detected a few times. The chain carries TRBV7-8 and TRBJ2-7, with TRBD2 matching over 8 bases. The CDR3 loop spans 18 amino acids. V was pared by 2 bases and J by 5 bases, with 17 bases of the junction left unmatched. In germline, CDR1 is SGHVS, CDR2 FQNEAQ. As DNA, the CDR3 is TGTGCCAGCAGCTTAAACGCTACTTCTAGCGGGCATCACGACGAGCAGTACTTC. Translated: CASSLNATSSGHHDEQYF.

In this sample, this clonotype turned up a few times. The rearrangement links TRBV29-1 to TRBJ1-2; possible D gene TRBD1, 5 bases. The CDR3 has 11 amino acids. V gave up 4 bases and J gave up 8 bases, with 11 bases separating them. The germline V gene encodes CDR1 SQVTM and CDR2 ANQGSEA. The CDR3 sequence: CSVVGGEGYTF. CDR3 coding DNA: TGCAGCGTTGTCGGGGGTGAGGGCTACACCTTC.

This clonotype was seen only a few times. This sequence joins TRBV10-3 and TRBJ2-1, with TRBD1 identical over 11 bases. The CDR3 runs to 17 residues. Germline values: CDR1 ENHRY, CDR2 SYGVKD. The V segment lost 2 bases and the J segment 7 bases; nucleotides outside the gene matches: 10. The CDR3 region has the DNA TGTGCCATCAGTGAGGGACAGGGGGCTCCCCAAGGAAATGAGCAGTTCTTC. Its translation: CAISEGQGAPQGNEQFF.

This clonotype was seen a few times. The genes are TRBV29-1 and TRBJ2-1; unclear D gene. Trimming cost V 7 bases and J 3 bases, with 10 bases left between them. The CDR3 contains 12 residues. Germline V gene lookup returns CDR1 SQVTM and CDR2 ANQGSEA. In nucleotides, the CDR3 is TGCAGCGGAGTTAACATCTACAATGAGCAGTTCTTC. It yields the protein CSGVNIYNEQFF.

This clonotype has more than one count but fewer than ten. The chain couples TRBV9 to TRBJ2-2; 9 bases are shared with TRBD1. CDR1 is SGDLS, CDR2 YYNGEE, per germline. The CDR3 is made up of 15 amino acids. The V gene end was trimmed by 4 bases and the J gene end by 3 bases; junction bases not matched to a gene: 4. This chain's CDR3 is CASSPGTGYTGELFF. The CDR3 DNA follows: TGTGCCAGCAGCCCAGGGACAGGGTACACCGGGGAGCTGTTTTTT. The entire variable domain, with the rest obtained from reference TRBV9 and TRBJ2-2, is as follows: DSGVTQTPKHLITATGQRVTLRCSPRSGDLSVYWYQQSLDQGLQFLIQYYNGEERAKGNILERFSAQQFPDLHSELNLSSLELGDSALYFCASSPGTGYTGELFFGEGSRLTVL.

The chain recombines TRBV5-6 with TRBJ2-3; D might be TRBD2 (6 bases). Germline loops: CDR1 SGHDT, CDR2 YYEEEE. The CDR3 loop spans 17 amino acids. Trimming cost V 0 bases and J 0 bases, with 14 bases left between them. CDR3 sequence reads: CASSLDGTRPSTDTQYF. In DNA form, the CDR3 reads TGTGCCAGCAGCTTGGACGGGACTCGCCCCAGCACAGATACGCAGTATTTT. Looking up the rest from reference TRBV5-6 and TRBJ2-3 gives the full variable domain: DAGVTQSPTHLIKTRGQQVTLRCSPKSGHDTVSWYQQALGQGPQFIFQYYEEEERQRGNFPDRFSGHQFPNYSSELNVNALLLGDSALYLCASSLDGTRPSTDTQYFGPGTRLTVL.

This clonotype was counted only a few times. The chain carries TRBV10-3 and TRBJ2-5; the match to TRBD2 covers 9 bases. The CDR3 is made up of 13 amino acids. The V gene's germline CDR1 is ENHRY and CDR2 SYGVKD. With V trimmed by 9 bases and J by 7 bases, 9 bases remained unmatched. CDR3 sequence: CAIASGATGTQYF. Here the CDR3 DNA reads TGTGCCATTGCTAGCGGGGCTACCGGGACCCAGTACTTC.